This TCR beta chain was sequenced during a study of shared clonotypes between healthy human individuals. At the level of the study: Three CD4 naive, three CD4 memory, two CD8 naive and one CD8 memory plate were used per donor.

The data were produced by immunoSEQ multiplex PCR, yet TCRdb's version contains in-frame clones alone and is incomplete. The sample shows about 2 million clones, about 95% of them seen only once. CD45RO-negative, CCR7-positively selected cells formed the naive CD8 fraction, excluding terminally differentiated effector memory CD45RA+ cells. Study-level points and caveats: Some naive CD4 clonotypes, roughly 4.7%, turned up in common across several donors.

Concerning this clone: What it recognizes is unknown.

The germline V gene encodes CDR1 MNHEY and CDR2 SVGAGI. With 7 bases removed from V and 3 bases from J, the gap between germline ends came to 15 bases. The CDR3 loop spans 14 amino acids. V gene TRBV6-5 combines with J gene TRBJ1-2; D is possibly TRBD1 (6 bases). The TCR sequence derives from a man aged 18 to 29 in good health. The sample taken for sequencing was naive CD8+ T cells sorted from blood. This CDR3 is CASTYTGGDYGYTF. CDR3 DNA: TGTGCCAGCACCTATACGGGGGGCGACTATGGCTACACCTTC.